Listed here are 15 T cell receptor beta chains from one sample, sequenced in a study of shared clonotypes between healthy human individuals. Only in-frame clones appear in the TCRdb table, and some are missing; sequencing was by immunoSEQ multiplex PCR. The sample includes roughly 1.4 million clones, less than 99% of them seen just once. Sequenced material: naive CD4+ T cells sorted from blood. Subset described: CD45RA+ positively selected. These receptors all stem from a young man in good health.

V usage is TRBV18 and J usage is TRBJ1-1; no clear D. Trimming removed 4 bases from V and 5 bases from J, with 11 bases in between. CDR1 is KGHSH, CDR2 LQKENI, per germline. This CDR3 is built from 13 residues. This CDR3 reads CASSLDGETEAFF. CDR3 DNA sequence: TGTGCCAGCTCACTCGACGGGGAGACTGAAGCTTTCTTT.

Notes on this clone: This same CDR3 is encoded by further DNA sequences in the sample. V gene TRBV9 combines with J gene TRBJ2-5, with TRBD2 matching over 11 bases. After removal of 2 bases from V and 2 bases from J, the junction contained 8 bases not matched to a gene. CDR3 length: 17 amino acids. The germline gives CDR1 SGDLS, CDR2 YYNGEE. CDR3: CASSVDLAGGLQETQYF. The CDR3 nucleotides are TGTGCCAGCAGCGTGGATCTAGCGGGAGGATTACAAGAGACCCAGTACTTC. Combining the CDR3 with reference TRBV9 and TRBJ2-5 gives the whole variable domain DSGVTQTPKHLITATGQRVTLRCSPRSGDLSVYWYQQSLDQGLQFLIQYYNGEERAKGNILERFSAQQFPDLHSELNLSSLELGDSALYFCASSVDLAGGLQETQYFGPGTRLLVL.

The chain carries TRBV2 and TRBJ2-7; 9 bases line up with TRBD2. CDR3 length: 19 residues. V shed 3 bases, J shed 7 bases, and the junction held 22 bases outside the gene matches. In germline, CDR1 is SNHLY, CDR2 FYNNEI. The CDR3 DNA is TGTGCCAGCAGTGATCCAAAAAGTAGTGGCGGGAGGGCTGTGGAAGAGCAGTACTTC. As protein: CASSDPKSSGGRAVEEQYF.

The chain couples TRBV5-1 to TRBJ2-1; possible D gene TRBD2, 6 bases. The CDR3 totals 14 residues. Trimming removed 0 bases at V and 6 bases at J, with 10 bases between. From germline, CDR1 is SGHRS and CDR2 YFSETQ. The CDR3 DNA sequence: TGCGCCAGCAGCTTGGTCCGGGGGAGCAATGAGCAGTTCTTC. It encodes CASSLVRGSNEQFF.

The chain is built from TRBV2 and TRBJ1-1; TRBD1 matches at 9 bases. The V gene's germline CDR1 is SNHLY and CDR2 FYNNEI. The trim removed 6 bases at V and 11 bases at J, leaving 13 bases unmatched. This CDR3 has 14 residues. The CDR3 reads CASRVNRGLYDAFF. CDR3 DNA sequence: TGTGCCAGCAGGGTCAACAGGGGGCTTTACGACGCTTTCTTT.

The rearrangement uses TRBV10-2 and TRBJ2-3, with unresolved D. Trimming took 3 bases from V and 2 from J, leaving 21 bases between them. The CDR3 totals 18 residues. The germline V gene encodes CDR1 WSHSY and CDR2 SAAADI. CDR3 DNA sequence: TGCGCCAGCAGTGAAGGTAGTGCCCTGAGGACCCTCACAGATACGCAGTATTTT. Its protein is CASSEGSALRTLTDTQYF.

V gene TRBV6-5 combines with J gene TRBJ2-7; D gene uncertain. The CDR3 has 11 amino acids. The V gene's germline CDR1 is MNHEY and CDR2 SVGAGI. The CDR3 loop is CANVRNYEQYF. In DNA form, the CDR3 reads TGTGCTAATGTGAGGAACTACGAGCAGTACTTC.

The chain uses TRBV12-5 and TRBJ2-1; TRBD2 matches at 11 bases. There are 15 residues in the CDR3. Germline CDR1 and CDR2: LGHNT and FRNRAP. The J segment lost 5 bases and the V segment lost 6 bases, leaving 6 bases of the junction unmatched. As DNA, the CDR3 is TGTGCTAGTGGGACCGGGACTAGCGGAAACAATGAGCAGTTCTTC. The encoded protein is CASGTGTSGNNEQFF.

This clone was counted once. The CDR3 DNA sequence: TGTGCCACTATCTCGAACACCGGGGAGCTGTTTTTT. It encodes CATISNTGELFF. The rearrangement joins TRBV6-5 to TRBJ2-2; no clear D. Germline V gene lookup returns CDR1 MNHEY and CDR2 SVGAGI. This CDR3 comprises 12 residues. The V end lost 10 bases, the J end lost 0 bases, and 6 bases lay between the germline ends.

A note on this clone: Different DNA sequences within this sample yield the same CDR3. This sequence joins TRBV6-1 and TRBJ2-7; maybe TRBD2 (6 bases). This CDR3 has 15 amino acids. CDR1 MNHNS and CDR2 SASEGT come from the germline V gene. The V gene lost 0 bases and the J gene lost 2 bases, with 11 bases spanning the gap. CDR3 nucleotides: TGTGCCAGCAGTGAAGCGGGGACTGGGACCTACGAGCAGTACTTC. Translation gives CASSEAGTGTYEQYF.

This chain connects TRBV5-1 to TRBJ1-4, with D possibly matching TRBD1 (5 bases). Trimming took 4 bases from V and 5 from J, leaving 18 bases between them. This CDR3 comprises 16 residues. The V gene's germline CDR1 is SGHRS and CDR2 YFSETQ. In DNA, the CDR3 is TGCGCCAGCAGCGGTGGCGGTCTCCCAGGGAATGAAAAACTGTTTTTT. It yields the protein CASSGGGLPGNEKLFF.

This chain links TRBV18 with TRBJ2-3, with TRBD2 as a possible D gene (5 bases). CDR1 and CDR2 (germline): KGHSH, LQKENI. Trimming took off 5 bases at V and 4 bases at J, with 13 bases between the two ends. This CDR3 is built from 14 residues. CDR3 in DNA: TGTGCCAGCTCATGGACGAGGGCCCCAGATACGCAGTATTTT. It encodes CASSWTRAPDTQYF.

CDR3 loop: CASSLGVRGYTF. The CDR3 DNA reads as TGTGCCAGCAGTCTTGGGGTTCGCGGCTACACCTTC. V usage is TRBV25-1 and J usage is TRBJ1-2, with D unresolved. The germline gives CDR1 MGHDK, CDR2 SYGVNS. Trimming shortened V by 5 bases and J by 8 bases, and 12 bases separated the two germline ends. This CDR3 comprises 12 residues.

V gene TRBV2 combines with J gene TRBJ2-1, with a tentative D call TRBD1 (5 bases). The V gene's germline CDR1 is SNHLY and CDR2 FYNNEI. The CDR3 covers 12 residues. V was clipped by 3 bases and J by 8 bases, with 8 bases between them. The CDR3 here is CASSEQGHEQFF. CDR3 nucleotide sequence: TGTGCCAGCAGTGAGCAGGGTCATGAGCAGTTCTTC. The full variable domain, with the rest looked up from reference TRBV2 and TRBJ2-1, is EPEVTQTPSHQVTQMGQEVILRCVPISNHLYFYWYRQILGQKVEFLVSFYNNEISEKSEIFDDQFSVERPDGSNFTLKIRSTKLEDSAMYFCASSEQGHEQFFGPGTRLTVL.

This clone was detected once. The chain links TRBV4-1 to TRBJ1-1; D ambiguous. CDR1 and CDR2 from the germline V gene are MGHRA and YSYEKL. There are 14 residues in the CDR3. The V gene lost 4 bases and the J gene lost 4 bases, with 13 bases spanning the gap. The CDR3 region is CASSLIGLVTEAFF. CDR3 in DNA: TGCGCCAGCAGCCTTATCGGTCTGGTCACTGAAGCTTTCTTT.